This TCR beta chain was recorded in a study of T cell repertoires in cytomegalovirus infection. For the study at large: In public TCR beta signatures, there were indications of both CMV infection and matching HLA type. Study-wide results and limits: Across the ex vivo response, the dominant clonotypes were HLA-C-restricted CMV-specific TCR beta clonotypes. Summed frequency of shared TCR beta families picked out CMV carriers who also had the relevant HLA.

This clonotype was counted many times. The antigen remains unidentified. Germline V CDR1 and CDR2: MNHEY, SMNVEV (reference sequence). The V end was cut by 4 bases, the J end by 0 bases, with 6 bases between. This CDR3 comprises 13 residues. TCRdb fed the reads into MiXCR, producing one record per CDR3 protein. The sample lists about 490,000 distinct CDR3 sequences, 16% occurring once. Sequenced sample: CD8+ T cells from PBMCs. The sequence was obtained from a human donor in good health (CMV status not recorded). Some clones in this sample may be carry-over from other donors' samples. This chain connects TRBV27 to TRBJ1-1; D call uncertain. The CDR3 DNA is TGTGCCAGCAGTTCCCTAATGAACACTGAAGCTTTCTTT. Translation: CASSSLMNTEAFF.